What follows are 5 T cell receptor beta chains derived from one specimen sequenced in a study of T cell responses to AZD1222 COVID-19 vaccine. Method: immunoSEQ multiplex PCR; TCRdb's copy keeps in-frame clones and lacks some. The profile shows about 120,000 clones, roughly 90% of them singletons. The specimen was peripheral blood, collected on day 0 of AZD1222 vaccination. All receptors derive from an adult in good health.

This chain connects TRBV5-5 to TRBJ2-7, with a weak D call TRBD1 (6 bases). CDR1 and CDR2 (germline): SGHKS, YYEKEE (reference sequence). The CDR3 loop spans 14 amino acids. V lost 4 bases and J 7 bases, leaving 18 bases between the germline ends. The CDR3 protein is CASSRNPQGREQYF. Written as DNA, the CDR3 is TGTGCCAGCAGCCGCAACCCACAGGGTCGGGAGCAGTACTTC.

This clone was found once. This chain connects TRBV27 to TRBJ1-2; D is unresolved. The CDR3 runs 13 residues. Germline CDR1 reads MNHEY; CDR2 reads SMNVEV (reference sequence). V shed 6 bases and J shed 5 bases, with 13 bases lying between them. The CDR3 protein is CASRRYDGYGYTF. CDR3 sequence (DNA): TGTGCCAGCAGACGATACGACGGGTATGGCTACACCTTC.

The chain carries TRBV9 and TRBJ1-5; D perhaps matches TRBD1 (5 bases). V was shortened by 0 bases and J by 0 bases, with 7 bases between the two germline ends. The CDR3 consists of 15 residues. CDR1 is SGDLS, CDR2 YYNGEE, per germline. The CDR3 reads CASSVEGRSNQPQHF. The CDR3 nucleotides are TGTGCCAGCAGCGTAGAGGGGCGTAGCAATCAGCCCCAGCATTTT.

This clone is a singleton in its sample. V is TRBV20-1 and J is TRBJ1-3; D not certain. Per germline, CDR1 DFQATT and CDR2 SNEGSKA (reference sequence). Trimming left V 3 bases short and J 0 bases short, with 9 bases between. The CDR3 totals 14 residues. The CDR3 bases are TGCAGTGCTAGTCCCAGGAACTCTGGAAACACCATATATTTT. Its protein is CSASPRNSGNTIYF.

The rearrangement joins TRBV21-1 to TRBJ2-7; the DNA was not used to check the table's D call, TRBD1. TRBV21-1 is a pseudogene locus. CDR3 length equals 20 residues. CDR3 region: CASSKRGFPKDSGDLYEQYF. CDR3 nucleotides: TGTGCCAGCAGCAAAAGGGGGTTCCCCAAGGACAGCGGAGACCTTTACGAGCAGTACTTC.